In its sample, the clone carrying this TCR beta chain was seen once. This record belongs to a study of blood T cell repertoires in COVID-19. Overall study: Acute and convalescent COVID-19 samples came from the United States, Italy and Spain. Sample material is recorded as cDNA or gDNA derived from T cells, B-cell-depleted T cells, or PBMCs.

As originally analysed: It was from reference gene primer amplification that nucleated cell counts were estimated. The data were produced by immunoSEQ multiplex PCR, yet TCRdb's version contains in-frame clones alone and is incomplete. From that table come the V and J calls and clone size; the DNA was used to work out D and trimming. Among some 97,000 clones listed, around 81% were seen once. V shed 8 bases and J shed 8 bases, with 12 bases lying between them. This CDR3 is 11 amino acids long. CDR1 LNHDA and CDR2 SQIVND come from the germline V gene (reference sequence). The chain combines TRBV19 with TRBJ1-2; possibly TRBD1 for D (5 bases). The clonotype comes from a man aged 50 or older with active or convalescent COVID-19. The sequencing input was peripheral blood. The CDR3 is CASEEGLGYTF. The CDR3 DNA is TGTGCCAGTGAGGAGGGGCTCGGCTACACCTTC.